One sample yielded the 24 T cell receptor beta chains listed below, sequenced in a study of T-cell reconstitution after alpha-beta-depleted transplantation in children. Unique molecular identifiers tagged the TCRbeta library. MiXCR, applied by TCRdb to the PCR reads, yields one record per CDR3 protein. The sample has hundreds of thousands of distinct CDR3 sequences; roughly 9.5% are singletons. Sequencing used PBMCs from the stem cell graft donor, obtained from the stem cell graft. Every receptor here comes from a human donor who donated a stem cell graft to a child with SCID.

J is TRBJ2-7 and V is TRBV6-5; D gene ambiguous. The CDR3 has 13 amino acids. Germline values: CDR1 MNHEY, CDR2 SVGAGI. V was pared by 0 bases and J by 2 bases, with 5 bases between. In DNA form, the CDR3 reads TGTGCCAGCAGTTACTCGGGCCCCTACGAGCAGTACTTC. Its translation is CASSYSGPYEQYF.

This clonotype was seen a few times. The chain couples TRBV2 to TRBJ1-5; D remains ambiguous. The CDR3 is made up of 13 amino acids. Germline CDR1 SNHLY, CDR2 FYNNEI. Trimming cost V 1 base and J 7 bases, with 8 bases left between them. DNA of the CDR3: TGTGCCAGCAGTGAAGGGGTCGGCCAGCCCCAGCATTTT. Its protein is CASSEGVGQPQHF.

Only a few counts were recorded for this clonotype. This sequence joins TRBV15 and TRBJ2-5; 7 bases agree with TRBD2. The length of the CDR3 is 15 residues. V was pared by 0 bases and J by 4 bases, with 5 bases of the junction left unmatched. Germline V gene sequence: CDR1 LNHNV, CDR2 YYDKDF (reference sequence). The CDR3 sequence: CATSRDTREGETQYF. The CDR3 nucleotides read TGTGCCACCAGCAGAGATACCAGGGAGGGAGAGACCCAGTACTTC.

This clonotype was seen more than once but under ten times. This chain connects TRBV10-3 to TRBJ2-1, with D perhaps TRBD2 (6 bases). The CDR3 runs 13 residues. Germline values: CDR1 ENHRY, CDR2 SYGVKD. V lost 6 bases to trimming and J lost 8 bases, with 14 bases between them. CDR3 coding DNA: TGTGCCATCAGGGCGGGGCGTGGAGATGAGCAGTTCTTC. This gives the protein CAIRAGRGDEQFF.

This clonotype has just a few counts. The chain joins TRBV27 to TRBJ2-1; D may be TRBD1 (6 bases). Per the germline V gene, CDR1 is MNHEY and CDR2 is SMNVEV (reference sequence). This CDR3 is 13 amino acids long. The V end lost 4 bases, the J end lost 6 bases, and 10 bases lay between the germline ends. In DNA, the CDR3 is TGTGCCAGCAGTTACAGGGTAGGCAATGAGCAGTTCTTC. Translating gives CASSYRVGNEQFF.

This clonotype was counted a few times. V and J are TRBV6-6 and TRBJ1-5; 8 nucleotides match TRBD1. V shed 6 bases and J 7 bases; nucleotides not matched to a gene: 5. This CDR3 contains 13 residues. Germline loops: CDR1 MNHNY, CDR2 SVGAGI (reference sequence). CDR3 nucleotides: TGTGCCAGCAGAATACAGGGGGACCAGCCCCAGCATTTT. Translating gives CASRIQGDQPQHF.

This rearrangement joins TRBV20-1 to TRBJ2-1; the D gene is possibly TRBD1 (6 bases). This CDR3 region has 12 residues. Germline V gene data show CDR1 as DFQATT and CDR2 as SNEGSKA (reference sequence). The V end lost 7 bases, the J end lost 7 bases, and 14 bases lay between the germline ends. CDR3: CSGGGRRNEQFF. In nucleotides, the CDR3 is TGCAGTGGTGGGGGCCGGAGGAATGAGCAGTTCTTC.

This clonotype was seen many times. The CDR3 nucleotides read TGCAGCCCTAGACTAGTGAGCTCCTACAATGAGCAGTTCTTC. Its translation: CSPRLVSSYNEQFF. The chain joins TRBV29-1 to TRBJ2-1, with D possibly matching TRBD2 (6 bases). The CDR3 is made up of 14 amino acids. Germline V gene lookup returns CDR1 SQVTM and CDR2 ANQGSEA. V lost 8 bases, J lost 0 bases, and 14 bases lay in between.

This clonotype was seen at least ten times. J is TRBJ2-4 and V is TRBV12-3 or TRBV12-4; D is ambiguous. V lost 6 bases and J lost 6, with 9 bases in between. The CDR3 length is 12 residues. Here the CDR3 reads CASSTVLNIQYF. CDR3 DNA sequence: TGTGCCAGCAGCACCGTTTTAAACATTCAGTACTTC.

This clonotype was detected only a few times. In nucleotides, the CDR3 is TGCGCCAGCAGCTTGTACCGGGAGCAGTTCTTC. Translated, it gives CASSLYREQFF. The J gene is TRBJ2-1, the V gene TRBV5-1, with D hard to call. Germline V gene data show CDR1 as SGHRS and CDR2 as YFSETQ. The CDR3 contains 11 residues. The germline V and J ends were trimmed by 1 base and 10 bases, with 6 bases remaining between them. Filled out from reference TRBV5-1 and TRBJ2-1, the complete variable domain reads KAGVTQTPRYLIKTRGQQVTLSCSPISGHRSVSWYQQTPGQGLQFLFEYFSETQRNKGNFPGRFSGRQFSNSRSEMNVSTLELGDSALYLCASSLYREQFFGPGTRLTVL.

This clonotype was detected only a few times. The chain joins TRBV18 to TRBJ2-1; 7 positions agree with TRBD2. V lost 4 bases, J lost 3 bases, and 0 bases stayed unmatched. Germline CDR1 is KGHSH and CDR2 is LQKENI. The CDR3 totals 13 residues. The CDR3 region is CASSRGGYNEQFF. The CDR3 nucleotides are TGTGCCAGCTCACGGGGGGGCTACAATGAGCAGTTCTTC.

The sample holds one count of this clonotype. V and J are TRBV3-1 and TRBJ2-5; D tentatively reads TRBD1 or TRBD2 (5 bases each). In germline, CDR1 is LGHDT, CDR2 YNNKEL (reference sequence). Trimming cost V 3 bases and J 6 bases, with 17 bases left between them. This CDR3 comprises 15 residues. The CDR3 DNA sequence: TGTGCCAGCAGCCAGCAGGGACGTTGGAAACAGACCCAGTACTTC. It is translated as CASSQQGRWKQTQYF.

Ten or more counts support this clonotype. The chain is built from TRBV20-1 and TRBJ1-2, with 7 bases identical to TRBD1. The CDR3 runs 15 residues. Germline lookup yields CDR1 DFQATT and CDR2 SNEGSKA (reference sequence). The V and J ends lost 1 base and 2 bases, in that order; junction bases with no gene match: 7. CDR3 bases: TGCAGTGCTAGAGGTTGGGACAGAGACAACTATGGCTACACCTTC. Protein sequence: CSARGWDRDNYGYTF.

This clonotype was observed a single time. The chain employs TRBV12-3 or TRBV12-4 and TRBJ2-5; D may be TRBD1 or TRBD2 (5 bases each). The CDR3 loop spans 14 amino acids. V lost 5 bases to trimming and J lost 1 base, with 11 bases between them. CDR3 amino acids: CASSRRDGQETQYF. CDR3 sequence (DNA): TGTGCCAGCAGTCGCAGGGACGGCCAAGAGACCCAGTACTTC.

This clonotype occurred a few times. V and J are TRBV29-1 and TRBJ1-5; possibly TRBD1 for D (5 bases). Germline lookup yields CDR1 SQVTM and CDR2 ANQGSEA. V was pared by 4 bases and J by 6 bases, with 13 bases between. CDR3 size: 13 residues. The CDR3: CSVVLGDGQPQHF. The DNA of the CDR3 is TGCAGCGTTGTCCTAGGGGACGGTCAGCCCCAGCATTTT. Full variable domain (outside the CDR3, taken from reference TRBV29-1 and TRBJ1-5): SAVISQKPSRDICQRGTSLTIQCQVDSQVTMMFWYRQQPGQSLTLIATANQGSEATYESGFVIDKFPISRPNLTFSTLTVSNMSPEDSSIYLCSVVLGDGQPQHFGDGTRLSIL.

This clonotype was seen at least ten times. This sequence joins TRBV20-1 and TRBJ2-7, with 9 bases identical to TRBD1. Germline V lookup: CDR1 DFQATT, CDR2 SNEGSKA (reference sequence). V lost 0 bases, J lost 2 bases, and 5 bases stayed unmatched. The length of the CDR3 is 15 residues. CDR3 sequence reads: CSARDPGQGTYEQYF. In DNA, the CDR3 is TGCAGTGCTAGAGATCCGGGACAGGGAACCTACGAGCAGTACTTC.

This clonotype was seen repeatedly, ten times or more. The gene calls are TRBV3-1 and TRBJ2-2; D call uncertain. Trimming took off 2 bases at V and 1 base at J, with 14 bases between the two ends. Germline CDR1 reads LGHDT; CDR2 reads YNNKEL (reference sequence). This CDR3 region has 17 residues. The CDR3 is CASSQIPPIKNTGELFF. CDR3 DNA sequence: TGTGCCAGCAGCCAAATCCCACCGATAAAGAACACCGGGGAGCTGTTTTTT.

The rearrangement links TRBV10-3 to TRBJ2-1, with TRBD2 matching over 9 bases. The CDR3 spans 13 residues. CDR1 and CDR2 (germline): ENHRY, SYGVKD. The junction had 11 bases not matched to a gene; V was cut back by 10 bases and J by 10 bases. CDR3 region: CANALSSGDEQFF. CDR3 DNA: TGTGCCAACGCTCTATCTAGCGGGGACGAGCAGTTCTTC.

This clonotype was seen more than once but under ten times. The chain links TRBV27 to TRBJ1-1, with D possibly TRBD1 on 5 matching bases. Trimming removed 4 bases from V and 8 bases from J, with 11 bases in between. The germline CDR1 and CDR2 sequences are MNHEY and SMNVEV (reference sequence). The CDR3 runs to 12 residues. The CDR3 is CASSSGPGEAFF. In DNA, the CDR3 is TGTGCCAGCAGTTCAGGGCCCGGGGAAGCTTTCTTT.

This clonotype has just a few counts. The V call is TRBV6-1, the J call TRBJ1-2; 7 nucleotides agree with TRBD1. V lost 0 bases, J lost 7 bases, and 5 bases stayed unmatched. Germline loops: CDR1 MNHNS, CDR2 SASEGT. The CDR3 spans 14 residues. CDR3 sequence: CASSEAPRGGGYTF. The CDR3 DNA sequence: TGTGCCAGCAGTGAAGCGCCCAGGGGGGGTGGCTACACCTTC.

As to this clonotype: This could be a read error, since a much larger clone is one nucleotide away. The V gene is TRBV7-2, the J gene TRBJ2-1, with TRBD1 identical over 7 bases. From germline, CDR1 is SGHTA and CDR2 FQGNSA. This CDR3 is built from 15 residues. The CDR3 DNA is TGTGCCAGCAGCCCGACAGGGTACGTCGTGAATGAGCAGTTGTTC. This sequence encodes CASSPTGYVVNEQLF.

In its sample, this clonotype was seen many times. The genes are TRBV3-1 and TRBJ1-5, with D hard to call. Germline assignment: CDR1 LGHDT and CDR2 YNNKEL (reference sequence). V was trimmed by 3 bases and J by 2 bases, leaving 8 bases between them. The CDR3 sequence is 14 residues long. The DNA of the CDR3 is TGTGCCAGCAGCCAGAGAAGAGGCAATCAGCCCCAGCATTTT. Protein product: CASSQRRGNQPQHF. The full variable domain, its missing parts supplied by reference TRBV3-1 and TRBJ1-5, is DTAVSQTPKYLVTQMGNDKSIKCEQNLGHDTMYWYKQDSKKFLKIMFSYNNKELIINETVPNRFSPKSPDKAHLNLHINSLELGDSAVYFCASSQRRGNQPQHFGDGTRLSIL.

The chain combines TRBV7-8 with TRBJ2-7, with TRBD1 identical over 8 bases. This CDR3 is built from 15 residues. V lost 0 bases, J lost 2 bases, and 3 bases stayed unmatched. Germline values: CDR1 SGHVS, CDR2 FQNEAQ. The CDR3 region is CASSLAGTGAYEQYF. CDR3 in DNA: TGTGCCAGCAGCTTAGCCGGGACAGGAGCCTACGAGCAGTACTTC.

This clonotype was seen repeatedly, ten times or more. The chain recombines TRBV12-3 or TRBV12-4 with TRBJ2-2; D gene ambiguous. The CDR3 has 11 residues. V lost 10 bases and J lost 2, with 5 bases in between. CDR3 nucleotide sequence: TGTGCCACCCTAAACACCGGGGAGCTGTTTTTT. Translation: CATLNTGELFF.